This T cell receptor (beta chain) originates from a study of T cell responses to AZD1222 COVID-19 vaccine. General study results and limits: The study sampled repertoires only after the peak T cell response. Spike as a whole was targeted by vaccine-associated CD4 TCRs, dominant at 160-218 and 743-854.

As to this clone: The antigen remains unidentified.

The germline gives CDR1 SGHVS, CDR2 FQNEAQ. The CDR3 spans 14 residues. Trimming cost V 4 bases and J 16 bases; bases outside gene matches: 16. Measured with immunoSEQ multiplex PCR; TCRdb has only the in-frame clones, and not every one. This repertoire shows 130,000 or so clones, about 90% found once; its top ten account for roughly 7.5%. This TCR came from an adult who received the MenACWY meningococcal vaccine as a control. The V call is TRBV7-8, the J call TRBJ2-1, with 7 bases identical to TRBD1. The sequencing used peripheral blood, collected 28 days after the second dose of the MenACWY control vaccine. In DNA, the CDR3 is TGTGCCAGCAGCTCCGTGGAGTTCGGGGACAGCGCATTCTTC. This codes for CASSSVEFGDSAFF.